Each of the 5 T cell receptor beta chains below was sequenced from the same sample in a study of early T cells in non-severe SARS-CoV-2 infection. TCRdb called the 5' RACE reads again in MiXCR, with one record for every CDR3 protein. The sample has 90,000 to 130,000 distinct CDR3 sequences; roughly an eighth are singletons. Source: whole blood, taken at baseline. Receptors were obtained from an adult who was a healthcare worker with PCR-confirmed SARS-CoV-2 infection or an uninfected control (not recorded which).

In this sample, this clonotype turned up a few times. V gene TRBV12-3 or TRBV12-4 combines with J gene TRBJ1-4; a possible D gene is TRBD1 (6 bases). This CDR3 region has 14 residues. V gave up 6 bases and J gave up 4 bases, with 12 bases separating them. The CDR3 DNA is TGTGCCAGCAGCCCCGGACAGCTTAATGAAAAACTGTTTTTT. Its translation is CASSPGQLNEKLFF.

This CDR3 is CASSVGLAVPQYF. The CDR3 bases are TGTGCCAGCAGCGTAGGACTAGCGGTGCCCCAGTACTTC. The genes are TRBV9 and TRBJ2-5; 9 bases match TRBD2. CDR1 is SGDLS, CDR2 YYNGEE, per germline. Trimming cost V 0 bases and J 9 bases; bases outside gene matches: 3. This CDR3 has 13 residues.

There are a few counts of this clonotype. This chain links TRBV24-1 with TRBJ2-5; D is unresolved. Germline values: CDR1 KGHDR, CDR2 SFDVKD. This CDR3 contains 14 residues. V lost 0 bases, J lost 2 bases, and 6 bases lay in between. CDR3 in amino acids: CATSDLGPQETQYF. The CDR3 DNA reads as TGTGCCACCAGTGATTTGGGCCCGCAAGAGACCCAGTACTTC.

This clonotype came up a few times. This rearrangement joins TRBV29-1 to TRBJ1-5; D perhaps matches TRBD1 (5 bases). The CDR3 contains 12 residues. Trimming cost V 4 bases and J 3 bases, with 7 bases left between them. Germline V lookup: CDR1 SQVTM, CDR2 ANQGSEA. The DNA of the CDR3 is TGCAGCGTTGCAGGGCACAATCAGCCCCAGCATTTT. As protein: CSVAGHNQPQHF.

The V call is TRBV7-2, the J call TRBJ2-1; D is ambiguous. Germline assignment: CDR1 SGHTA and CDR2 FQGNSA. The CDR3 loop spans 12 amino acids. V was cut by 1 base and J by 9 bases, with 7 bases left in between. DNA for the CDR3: TGTGCCAGCAGCTTAGGAGTTGGTGAGCAGTTCTTC. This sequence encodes CASSLGVGEQFF.